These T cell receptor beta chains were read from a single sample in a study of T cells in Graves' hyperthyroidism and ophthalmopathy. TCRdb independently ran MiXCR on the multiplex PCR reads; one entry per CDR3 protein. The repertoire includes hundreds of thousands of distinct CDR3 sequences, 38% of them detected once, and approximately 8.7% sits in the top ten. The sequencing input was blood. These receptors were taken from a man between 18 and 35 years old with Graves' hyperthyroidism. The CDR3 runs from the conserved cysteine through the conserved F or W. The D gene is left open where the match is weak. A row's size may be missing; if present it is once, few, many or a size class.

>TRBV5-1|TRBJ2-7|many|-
CASSLRGVSYEQYF
TGTGCCAGCAGCTTACGGGGTGTCTCCTACGAGCAGTACTTC
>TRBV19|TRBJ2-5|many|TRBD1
CASSSNRGETQYF
TGTGCCAGTAGTAGCAACAGGGGAGAGACCCAGTACTTC
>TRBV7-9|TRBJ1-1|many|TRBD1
CASSARDSNTEAFF
TGTGCCAGCAGCGCCCGGGACAGTAACACTGAAGCTTTCTTT
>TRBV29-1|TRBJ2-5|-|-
CSTQETQYF
TGCAGTACGCAAGAGACCCAGTACTTC
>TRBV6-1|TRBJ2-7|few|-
CATTEAPYEQYF
TGTGCCACCACAGAAGCCCCCTACGAGCAGTACTTC
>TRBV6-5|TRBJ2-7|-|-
CASNPGGTPYEQYF
TGTGCCAGTAACCCCGGGGGCACCCCCTACGAGCAGTACTTC
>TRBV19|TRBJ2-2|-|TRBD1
CASSGWTGSNTGELFF
TGTGCCAGTAGTGGCTGGACAGGGTCGAACACCGGGGAGCTGTTTTTT
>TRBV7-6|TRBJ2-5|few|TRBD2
CASSSGPGLGTQETQYF
TGTGCCAGCAGTTCAGGTCCGGGACTAGGGACTCAAGAGACCCAGTACTTC
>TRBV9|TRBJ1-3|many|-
CASSTEGSGNTIYF
TGTGCCAGCAGCACCGAGGGGTCTGGAAACACCATATATTTT
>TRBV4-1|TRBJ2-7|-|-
CASSHGIFYEQYF
TGCGCCAGCAGCCACGGCATTTTCTACGAGCAGTACTTC
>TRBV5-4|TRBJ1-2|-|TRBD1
CASSFGTGPPGYTF
TGTGCCAGCAGCTTTGGGACAGGGCCTCCTGGCTACACCTTC
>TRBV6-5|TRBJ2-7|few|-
CASSSNRAGHEQYF
TGTGCCAGCAGTTCCAACAGGGCTGGCCACGAGCAGTACTTC
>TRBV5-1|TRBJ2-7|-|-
CASSLVGQREQYF
TGCGCCAGCAGCTTGGTGGGGCAGAGGGAGCAGTACTTC